The present TCR beta chain was sequenced within a study of blood T cell repertoires in COVID-19. Background on the study: There were acute and convalescent COVID-19 samples, and they came from the United States, Italy and Spain. In each case, the material was cDNA or gDNA derived from T cells, B-cell-depleted T cells, or PBMCs.

In its sample, this clone was seen once. CDR1 is GTSNPN, CDR2 SVGIG, per germline (reference sequence). Trimming left V 4 bases short and J 8 bases short, with 11 bases between. The CDR3 consists of 11 residues. In the authors' methods: Reference gene primers were amplified, and this amplification served to estimate nucleated cell counts. The assay was immunoSEQ multiplex PCR, and TCRdb's table has in-frame clones only and misses some. V and J calls and clone size are as listed in that table; D and trimming were resolved from the DNA. The profile shows about 180,000 clones, 85% to 90% of them singletons.

Sequenced: peripheral blood. V and J are TRBV30 and TRBJ1-2; D perhaps matches TRBD1 (5 bases). The sequence was obtained from a woman aged 30 to 39 with active or convalescent COVID-19. The DNA for the CDR3 is TGTGCCTGGAATCCAGGGCCCGGCTACACCTTC. Encoded protein: CAWNPGPGYTF.